This TCR beta chain was observed in a study of T cell repertoires in cytomegalovirus infection (dated 2019 in TCRdb). Regarding the study in general: Donor HLA type was relevant to the analysis, because carriage of CMV infection together with the matching HLA type was indicated by public TCR beta signatures.

Broad study findings and their caveats: The ex vivo response was dominated by HLA-C-restricted CMV-specific TCR beta clonotypes, which also provided the single most frequent clonotype in two of eight donors. In both this cohort and an independent cohort of 350 or so donors, the cumulative frequency of public TCR beta family members distinguished carriers of CMV infection plus the relevant HLA type.

A word on this clonotype: Its antigen is unknown. Base qualities are not at hand, and no much larger clone is one base apart.

The CDR1 and CDR2 encoded by the germline V gene are MNHEY and SVGEGT. The CDR3 runs 14 amino acids, cysteine and phenylalanine included. The DNA shown is the 42-base CDR3, in frame from base 1. Trimming removed 8 bases from V and 8 bases from J, leaving 16 bases between the germline ends. Sequencing was carried out with an Illumina HiSeq 1500. TCRdb trimmed public reads at Q25 via fastp, called clones via MiXCR and kept in-frame beta chains. Each CDR3 protein gets just one entry, which takes the most common genes and DNA from the rows behind it. This sample holds 510,000 or so distinct CDR3 sequences; roughly 29% were observed only once. The ten biggest clones cover roughly 13% of the sample.

The rearrangement combines TRBV6-2 or TRBV6-3 with TRBJ1-6; the D segment cannot be called with confidence. The material sequenced was PBMCs. The origin of this receptor is a human donor in good health (CMV status not recorded). Some clones in this sample may be carry-over from other donors' samples. CDR3 protein: CASGRSTAHSPLHF. The DNA sequence follows: TGTGCCAGCGGGAGGAGTACAGCTCATTCACCCCTCCACTTT.